These 27 T cell receptor beta chains originate from one sample sequenced in a study of blood T cell repertoires in COVID-19. The protocol was immunoSEQ multiplex PCR, while the TCRdb copy is restricted to in-frame clones and leaves out a portion. The sample holds under 200,000 clones, approximately 86% seen once. What was sequenced was PBMCs or T cells enriched from blood (not recorded which). These receptor sequences come from a woman aged 40-49 years in a cohort exposed to, infected with or recovered from COVID-19 (not recorded which).

The chain is built from TRBV5-1 and TRBJ1-1; a weak D match, TRBD1 (6 bases). Between the trimmed V and J ends, which lost 5 bases and 3 bases, there was a span of 20 bases. Per germline, CDR1 SGHRS and CDR2 YFSETQ. The CDR3 loop spans 16 amino acids. The CDR3 protein is CASSPTGPKRDTEAFF. Here the CDR3 DNA reads TGCGCCAGCAGTCCGACAGGCCCAAAACGGGACACTGAAGCTTTCTTT.

This rearrangement joins TRBV27 to TRBJ1-1; TRBD1 matches 8 bases. The J segment lost 6 bases and the V segment lost 5 bases, leaving 8 bases of the junction unmatched. Germline V gene data show CDR1 as MNHEY and CDR2 as SMNVEV (reference sequence). The CDR3 has 14 residues. CDR3: CASSQHGQGPEAFF. DNA for the CDR3: TGTGCCAGCAGTCAGCACGGACAGGGCCCTGAAGCTTTCTTT.

This clone showed up just once. The chain employs TRBV10-3 and TRBJ2-7, with D uncertain. Germline values: CDR1 ENHRY, CDR2 SYGVKD. Trimming cost V 11 bases and J 0 bases, with 14 bases left between them. The CDR3 runs 13 residues. CDR3 sequence: CASGTSSSYEQYF. For the CDR3, the DNA is TGTGCCTCCGGTACGTCGAGCTCCTACGAGCAGTACTTC.

This clone was picked up a small number of times. V and J are TRBV15 and TRBJ2-3, with TRBD1 identical over 9 bases. Per the germline V gene, CDR1 is LNHNV and CDR2 is YYDKDF (reference sequence). The V segment lost 5 bases and the J segment 5 bases; nucleotides outside the gene matches: 5. The CDR3 contains 14 residues. The CDR3 here is CATSSDRGLDTQYF. The CDR3 DNA reads TGTGCCACCAGCTCGGACAGGGGTCTAGATACGCAGTATTTT.

The chain's CDR3 is CASSLVGTSGPIRNEQFF. The CDR3 bases are TGTGCCAGCAGCTTAGTAGGGACTAGCGGTCCGATTAGGAATGAGCAGTTCTTC. The chain recombines TRBV7-2 with TRBJ2-1, with 11 bases lining up with TRBD2. This CDR3 is 18 amino acids long. Looked up from germline, CDR1 is SGHTA and CDR2 is FQGNSA. Germline trimming cut 1 base from V and 7 bases from J; bases unmatched to any gene: 12.

CDR3 residues: CASIGTGATEAFF. As DNA, the CDR3 is TGCGCCAGCATCGGGACAGGGGCCACTGAAGCTTTCTTT. The chain uses TRBV5-1 and TRBJ1-1, with TRBD1 identical over 10 bases. CDR3 length equals 13 residues. The V and J ends lost 6 bases and 4 bases, in that order; junction bases with no gene match: 3. Germline V gene data show CDR1 as SGHRS and CDR2 as YFSETQ.

The rearrangement joins TRBV4-1 to TRBJ1-2; TRBD1 matches 8 bases. V dropped 3 bases and J dropped 8; count of bases not matched to a gene: 8. In germline, CDR1 is MGHRA, CDR2 YSYEKL. The CDR3 is 14 residues long. The DNA of the CDR3 is TGCGCCAGCAGCCATCGGACAGGGCGGGCAGGCTACACCTTC. Its protein is CASSHRTGRAGYTF.

The V and J genes are TRBV11-2 and TRBJ1-1; the D gene is possibly TRBD1 (6 bases). The V gene lost 1 base and the J gene lost 9 bases, with 15 bases spanning the gap. This CDR3 contains 14 residues. Germline CDR1 SGHAT, CDR2 FQNNGV. The CDR3 spells CASSLVGRGRKAFF. The CDR3 region has the DNA TGTGCCAGCAGCTTAGTGGGGCGGGGGCGTAAAGCTTTCTTT.

The rearrangement joins TRBV29-1 to TRBJ1-4; D unresolved. This CDR3 spans 13 amino acids. Per the germline V gene, CDR1 is SQVTM and CDR2 is ANQGSEA. V dropped 0 bases and J dropped 5 bases, with 7 bases sitting between them. CDR3 protein: CSVEDRRNEKLFF. As DNA, the CDR3 is TGCAGCGTTGAAGACAGAAGAAATGAAAAACTGTTTTTT.

In its sample, this clone was seen a few times. The rearrangement uses TRBV6-2 or TRBV6-3 and TRBJ2-7; D perhaps matches TRBD1 (6 bases). V was shortened by 2 bases and J by 5 bases, with 16 bases between the two germline ends. The CDR3 has 15 residues. Per germline, CDR1 MNHEY and CDR2 SVGEGT. CDR3 nucleotides: TGTGCCAGCAGTTACCTAAGGGGGAATGCAGACGAGCAGTACTTC. Amino acid sequence: CASSYLRGNADEQYF.

This rearrangement joins TRBV25-1 to TRBJ2-5; 7 bases fit TRBD1. CDR3 length: 15 amino acids. With 4 bases clipped from V and 1 base from J, the junction kept 6 bases outside the gene matches. Germline V gene data show CDR1 as MGHDK and CDR2 as SYGVNS. CDR3 residues: CASSGAGTAQETQYF. CDR3 in DNA: TGTGCCAGCAGTGGGGCCGGGACAGCCCAAGAGACCCAGTACTTC.

This clone showed up many times. The J gene is TRBJ1-6, the V gene TRBV19; TRBD1 is a possible D gene (6 bases). The germline V and J ends were trimmed by 7 bases and 7 bases, with 17 bases remaining between them. The germline V gene has CDR1 LNHDA and CDR2 SQIVND (reference sequence). The CDR3 is 15 amino acids. CDR3 loop: CASTTSTGGNSPLHF. The CDR3 nucleotides read TGTGCCAGTACGACCTCGACTGGGGGCAATTCACCCCTCCACTTT.

The chain joins TRBV11-2 to TRBJ2-1; TRBD2 is a possible D gene (7 bases). The CDR3 is 16 amino acids. Germline V lookup: CDR1 SGHAT, CDR2 FQNNGV. Trimming shortened V by 5 bases and J by 8 bases, and 22 bases separated the two germline ends. The CDR3 protein is CASSPSPAGAWDEQFF. CDR3 nucleotide sequence: TGTGCCAGCAGCCCCTCACCCGCGGGGGCGTGGGATGAGCAGTTCTTC. The variable domain in full, with the rest retrieved from reference TRBV11-2 and TRBJ2-1, is EAGVAQSPRYKIIEKRQSVAFWCNPISGHATLYWYQQILGQGPKLLIQFQNNGVVDDSQLPKDRFSAERLKGVDSTLKIQPAKLEDSAVYLCASSPSPAGAWDEQFFGPGTRLTVL.

Written as DNA, the CDR3 is TGCGCCAGCAGCTTTTCTAGCGGGGGGTCCTACGAGCAGTACTTC. This codes for CASSFSSGGSYEQYF. This rearrangement joins TRBV5-1 to TRBJ2-7, with 11 positions matching TRBD2. This CDR3 is built from 15 residues. CDR1 SGHRS and CDR2 YFSETQ come from the germline V gene. With V trimmed by 2 bases and J by 1 base, 2 bases remained unmatched.

V is TRBV15 and J is TRBJ1-2; D unresolved. Germline CDR1 is LNHNV and CDR2 is YYDKDF (reference sequence). V was pared by 1 base and J by 8 bases, with 14 bases between. The CDR3 consists of 14 residues. Here the CDR3 reads CATSRAKGAGGYTF. The CDR3 DNA reads as TGTGCCACCAGCAGAGCCAAGGGTGCGGGGGGCTACACCTTC.

The table lists this clone with many counts. Other DNA sequences in the sample encode the same CDR3. The chain has TRBV14 and TRBJ1-3; 7 bases map to TRBD1. Germline V lookup: CDR1 SGHDN, CDR2 FVKESK. J gave up 3 bases and V 2 bases, and 1 base lay outside the gene matches. This CDR3 region has 14 residues. The CDR3 is CASSQRGRGNTIYF. Written as DNA, the CDR3 is TGTGCCAGCAGCCAAAGGGGGCGTGGAAACACCATATATTTT.

A few counts support this clone. The junction departs from germline at one end; a sequencing error may be responsible. The chain has TRBV12-3 or TRBV12-4 and TRBJ1-3; a possible D gene is TRBD1 (6 bases). CDR3 length equals 13 residues. The CDR3 DNA is TGTGCCAGCAGTCTCCCAAGGGCGGACAGACTGGATTTT. Protein sequence: CASSLPRADRLDF.

The CDR3 bases are TGTGCCAGCAGACCTACAGGGGGCACTGAAGCTTTCTTT. Its protein product is CASRPTGGTEAFF. V gene TRBV7-9 combines with J gene TRBJ1-1; 8 bases align to TRBD1. The V gene's germline CDR1 is SEHNR and CDR2 FQNEAQ (reference sequence). The V gene end was trimmed by 6 bases and the J gene end by 4 bases; junction bases not matched to a gene: 4. CDR3 size: 13 residues. The complete variable domain, with remaining parts taken from reference TRBV7-9 and TRBJ1-1, reads DTGVSQNPRHKITKRGQNVTFRCDPISEHNRLYWYRQTLGQGPEFLTYFQNEAQLEKSRLLSDRFSAERPKGSFSTLEIQRTEQGDSAMYLCASRPTGGTEAFFGQGTRLTVV.

The chain recombines TRBV10-2 with TRBJ2-1, with TRBD2 matching over 11 bases. This CDR3 comprises 16 residues. V lost 3 bases to trimming and J lost 4 bases; unmatched junction nucleotides: 5. Germline CDR1 reads WSHSY; CDR2 reads SAAADI. Here the CDR3 DNA reads TGCGCCAGCAGTGAAACGGGACTAGCGGTTTACAATGAGCAGTTCTTC. Protein sequence: CASSETGLAVYNEQFF.

The V call is TRBV2, the J call TRBJ1-2, with D perhaps matching TRBD1 (5 bases). CDR3 length: 14 amino acids. In germline, CDR1 is SNHLY, CDR2 FYNNEI. V was shortened by 1 base and J by 5 bases, with 11 bases between the two germline ends. CDR3 DNA: TGTGCCAGCAGTGAAGTGCAGGGCCCTTATGGCTACACCTTC. It specifies CASSEVQGPYGYTF. Full variable domain (missing parts from reference TRBV2 and TRBJ1-2): EPEVTQTPSHQVTQMGQEVILRCVPISNHLYFYWYRQILGQKVEFLVSFYNNEISEKSEIFDDQFSVERPDGSNFTLKIRSTKLEDSAMYFCASSEVQGPYGYTFGSGTRLTVV.

The chain links TRBV9 to TRBJ2-1; 16 bases map to TRBD2. The CDR3 loop spans 18 amino acids. CDR1 and CDR2 from the germline V gene are SGDLS and YYNGEE. V dropped 1 base and J dropped 10; count of bases not matched to a gene: 11. CDR3 nucleotide sequence: TGTGCCAGCAGCGTAACACAGGGACTAGCGGGAGGGAGGAAGGAGCAGTTCTTC. Its protein product is CASSVTQGLAGGRKEQFF.

V gene TRBV19 combines with J gene TRBJ2-7; D not certain. V was trimmed by 3 bases and J by 0 bases, leaving 9 bases between them. CDR3 length: 14 amino acids. The germline V gene has CDR1 LNHDA and CDR2 SQIVND (reference sequence). The CDR3 sequence is CASSISAGSYEQYF. In DNA, the CDR3 is TGTGCCAGTAGTATCTCGGCAGGCTCCTACGAGCAGTACTTC.

This clone came up a few times. This chain connects TRBV10-1 to TRBJ2-1, with 10 bases that match TRBD1. Germline assignment: CDR1 WNHNN and CDR2 SYGVQD (reference sequence). V lost 0 bases and J lost 9; bases outside the gene matches: 2. The CDR3 length is 14 residues. The CDR3, as DNA: TGCGCCAGCAGTGAGTCAAGGACAGGGGGTGAGCAGTTCTTC. Protein: CASSESRTGGEQFF.

The chain employs TRBV6-6 and TRBJ1-4; TRBD1 matches at 7 bases. Losses at the gene ends were 5 bases for V and 0 bases for J; bases not matched to a gene: 9. There are 17 residues in the CDR3. Looked up from germline, CDR1 is MNHNY and CDR2 is SVGAGI (reference sequence). For the CDR3, the DNA is TGTGCCAGCAGTCATCCCTACAGGGGAACAACTAATGAAAAACTGTTTTTT. It specifies CASSHPYRGTTNEKLFF.

The rearrangement uses TRBV5-4 and TRBJ2-7, with 11 bases matching TRBD2. The CDR3 is 14 amino acids. Germline V gives CDR1 SGHNT, CDR2 YYREEE (reference sequence). Trimming took 1 base from V and 6 from J; bases not matched to a gene: 3. The CDR3 protein is CASSLRLAGSEQYF. The CDR3, as DNA: TGTGCCAGCAGCTTGAGACTAGCGGGGAGCGAGCAGTACTTC.

A remark on this clone: The same CDR3 can be traced to other DNA sequences in this sample. The rearrangement joins TRBV21-1 to TRBJ1-1; the table gives TRBD1 as D, unverified against the DNA. TRBV21-1 corresponds to a pseudogene. This CDR3 has 14 amino acids. This CDR3 is CASSPGQGGTEAFF. CDR3 DNA: TGTGCCAGCAGCCCGGGACAGGGTGGCACTGAAGCTTTCTTT.

This clone was seen once. J is TRBJ2-2 and V is TRBV9, with D possibly being TRBD2 (6 bases). The germline V and J ends were trimmed by 0 bases and 4 bases, with 16 bases remaining between them. The CDR3 covers 17 residues. The germline V gene encodes CDR1 SGDLS and CDR2 YYNGEE. Here the CDR3 reads CASSVGLGSGSTGELFF. CDR3 coding DNA: TGTGCCAGCAGCGTAGGGCTCGGTAGCGGTAGCACCGGGGAGCTGTTTTTT.